This TCR beta chain was sequenced during a study of early T cells in non-severe SARS-CoV-2 infection. The overall study: Sequencing used unsorted whole-blood bulk RNA, so chains lack pairing.

This clonotype appeared many times. Its antigen is undetermined. Each single cDNA molecule received a unique molecular identifier. TCRdb itself ran the 5' RACE reads through MiXCR, one entry per CDR3 protein. The data show around 30,000 distinct CDR3 sequences, 5.6% seen once. The CDR3 loop spans 15 amino acids. The V gene's germline CDR1 is SGHTA and CDR2 FQGNSA. With 2 bases removed from V and 1 base from J, the gap between germline ends came to 10 bases. General observations from the study: Sequences matched to VDJdb favored anti-spike CD8 responses, while private and CD4 specificities were missed.

V usage is TRBV7-2 and J usage is TRBJ2-3; perhaps TRBD2 as D (6 bases). Sequenced input: whole blood. This receptor was identified in an adult who was a healthcare worker with PCR-confirmed SARS-CoV-2 infection or an uninfected control (not recorded which). The CDR3 sequence: CASSLKDYRTDTQYF. The CDR3 nucleotides read TGTGCCAGCAGCTTAAAGGACTACCGCACAGATACGCAGTATTTT.